The clone carrying this T cell receptor beta chain was found many times. Its target is not known. Time point described: newly diagnosed GD, antithyroid drugs for less than 3 months. RNA from PBMCs was the source of the TCR library. This sample is drawn from a study of regulatory T cells in long-lasting Graves disease. Looking at the study overall: Prior antithyroid drug treatment in newly diagnosed Graves' patients lasted under 3 months.

The CDR3 is made up of 15 amino acids. V was trimmed by 6 bases and J by 8 bases, leaving 22 bases between them. From germline, CDR1 is MNHEY and CDR2 SMNVEV (reference sequence). Study results and limitations: The study found lower TCR diversity in persistent Graves' patients than in newly diagnosed ones. Among samples with persistent disease, TRBV28, TRBJ1-2 and TRBJ2-5 were favored.

The TCR beta library used iRepertoire HTBI primers with Arm-PCR amplification of CDR3. Using its own MiXCR run on the multiplex PCR reads, TCRdb lists one record per CDR3 protein. The sample includes about 430,000 distinct CDR3 sequences, over 12% seen only once; the top ten take under 9%. These sequences were also reported in another study, on T cells in Graves' hyperthyroidism and ophthalmopathy.

The chain joins TRBV27 to TRBJ1-2, with a tentative D call TRBD1 (6 bases). This sample comprised peripheral blood mononuclear cells (PBMCs), obtained at new diagnosis, from a patient treated with antithyroid drugs. This clonotype originated in a woman aged 40 to 50 with Graves disease. CDR3 region: CASSRGQTLFDGYTF. The DNA of the CDR3 is TGTGCCAGCAGCCGTGGACAGACTTTGTTTGACGGCTACACCTTC.